These 26 T cell receptor beta chains share one sample of origin, sequenced in a study of CXCR3-negative and CXCR3-positive naive CD8 T cells. Study-level findings and limits: Naive cells positive for CXCR3 carried more hydrophobic TRB CDR3s than CXCR3-negative ones.

The antigens of these receptors remain unknown. With UMI labels, 5' RACE was used to prepare the TRB cDNA libraries. TCRdb reanalyzed the 5' RACE reads and collapses them to one entry per CDR3 protein, without DNA. In all, the sample yields 120,000 or so distinct CDR3 sequences. Sequenced sample: naive CXCR3+ CD8+ T cells from blood. Stated subset: CD45RO-CCR7+CD27+CD95- naive CD8+ T cells expressing CXCR3 (TNR3+). Receptors originate from a human donor in good health. Some clones in this sample may be carry-over from other donors' samples.

The rearrangement uses TRBV6-2 or TRBV6-3 and TRBJ2-5; the TCRdb D gene call, TRBD2, has no DNA to confirm it. The CDR3 loop spans 14 amino acids. In germline, CDR1 is MNHEY, CDR2 SVGEGT. CDR3: CASSYSWGGETQYF.

The chain joins TRBV29-1 to TRBJ1-5. CDR3 length: 14 amino acids. Germline V lookup: CDR1 SQVTM, CDR2 ANQGSEA. The CDR3 spells CSAAGGDSNQPQHF.

V is TRBV7-9 and J is TRBJ2-7; TCRdb indicates TRBD1, and absent DNA this call remains unverified. The CDR3 is 14 amino acids. The germline gives CDR1 SEHNR, CDR2 FQNEAQ (reference sequence). CDR3: CASSHSGGAYEQYF.

The genes are TRBV19 and TRBJ1-1. Per germline, CDR1 LNHDA and CDR2 SQIVND (reference sequence). The CDR3 totals 13 residues. This chain's CDR3 is CASSILKNTEAFF.

V is TRBV7-9 and J is TRBJ1-1; without DNA, the TCRdb call of TRBD1 cannot be checked. The germline V gene has CDR1 SEHNR and CDR2 FQNEAQ (reference sequence). This CDR3 is 14 amino acids long. Here the CDR3 reads CASSPAGGSTEAFF.

The chain has TRBV30 and TRBJ1-1; TCRdb's D call of TRBD1 is untestable without DNA. CDR3 length: 12 amino acids. Germline assignment: CDR1 GTSNPN and CDR2 SVGIG (reference sequence). CDR3 region: CAWNTGGTEAFF.

This sequence joins TRBV25-1 and TRBJ2-7. Germline V gene sequence: CDR1 MGHDK, CDR2 SYGVNS. The CDR3 is 11 amino acids. The chain's CDR3 is CASSTGYEQYF.

The chain employs TRBV24-1 and TRBJ2-1; no DNA is available, so the TRBD2 call from TCRdb remains unchecked. The CDR3 extends over 18 amino acids. Per germline, CDR1 KGHDR and CDR2 SFDVKD. CDR3 in amino acids: CATSDLTSGGPSKREQFF.

CDR3 in amino acids: CASSPEAGATEQFF. The V call is TRBV7-7, the J call TRBJ2-1; TCRdb lists TRBD2, though no DNA is available to test this call. CDR1 and CDR2 from the germline V gene are SSHAT and FNYEAQ (reference sequence). The CDR3 totals 14 residues.

V is TRBV7-9 and J is TRBJ1-2; the TRBD1 assignment by TCRdb is unverifiable without DNA. The germline CDR1 and CDR2 sequences are SEHNR and FQNEAQ (reference sequence). This CDR3 has 13 amino acids. The chain's CDR3 is CASGPGQDYGYTF.

This chain connects TRBV29-1 to TRBJ2-3; TCRdb's D call of TRBD2 is untestable without DNA. The length of the CDR3 is 13 residues. Germline V gene sequence: CDR1 SQVTM, CDR2 ANQGSEA. CDR3 amino acids: CSVLAGLTDTQYF.

The chain joins TRBV6-6 to TRBJ2-3. Germline V gene lookup returns CDR1 MNHNY and CDR2 SVGAGI (reference sequence). The length of the CDR3 is 17 residues. The CDR3 sequence: CASSYSFEAMGTDTQYF.

This chain uses TRBV11-2 with TRBJ2-5; the TRBD2 assignment by TCRdb is unverifiable without DNA. Germline V gives CDR1 SGHAT, CDR2 FQNNGV. The CDR3 covers 17 residues. The chain's CDR3 is CASSSEIQRGSRETQYF.

The rearrangement links TRBV20-1 to TRBJ2-5; TCRdb names TRBD2, which stays unverified in the absence of DNA. CDR3 length equals 14 residues. Germline lookup yields CDR1 DFQATT and CDR2 SNEGSKA (reference sequence). CDR3 sequence reads: CSAQLADTQETQYF.

The chain has TRBV28 and TRBJ1-1. The CDR3 is 13 residues long. The germline V gene has CDR1 MDHEN and CDR2 SYDVKM. The CDR3 reads CASSLTENTEAFF.

This chain uses TRBV12-3 or TRBV12-4 with TRBJ2-1; TCRdb's D call of TRBD1 is untestable without DNA. This CDR3 is 16 amino acids long. CDR3 amino acids: CASSRAGQSSYNEQFF.

The J gene is TRBJ2-2, the V gene TRBV7-6; TCRdb outputs TRBD2, but without DNA this stays unchecked. Per germline, CDR1 SGHVS and CDR2 FNYEAQ. CDR3 length: 18 amino acids. The CDR3 reads CASSLALDSESNTGELFF. Full variable domain (missing parts from reference TRBV7-6 and TRBJ2-2): GAGVSQSPRYKVTKRGQDVALRCDPISGHVSLYWYRQALGQGPEFLTYFNYEAQQDKSGLPNDRFSAERPEGSISTLTIQRTEQRDSAMYRCASSLALDSESNTGELFFGEGSRLTVL.

The gene calls are TRBV6-5 and TRBJ2-1; TCRdb designates TRBD1, a call that cannot be tested without DNA. Germline V gene data show CDR1 as MNHEY and CDR2 as SVGAGI. This CDR3 is 12 amino acids long. CDR3 residues: CASAQGANEQFF.

The rearrangement joins TRBV5-1 to TRBJ2-1; TCRdb indicates TRBD2, and absent DNA this call remains unverified. The CDR3 covers 16 residues. Germline loops: CDR1 SGHRS, CDR2 YFSETQ. CDR3 residues: CASSSPGLAGYNEQFF.

The chain employs TRBV7-9 and TRBJ2-5. CDR1 and CDR2 from the germline V gene are SEHNR and FQNEAQ (reference sequence). This CDR3 contains 14 residues. CDR3 sequence reads: CASSFEFGQETQYF.

The V call is TRBV20-1, the J call TRBJ1-3; TCRdb calls TRBD1, which cannot be checked without DNA. Germline CDR1 and CDR2: DFQATT and SNEGSKA (reference sequence). The CDR3 totals 14 residues. Here the CDR3 reads CSAIRRGAVDTIYF.

The chain couples TRBV12-5 to TRBJ2-7; TCRdb calls TRBD2, which cannot be checked without DNA. CDR1 and CDR2 (germline): LGHNT, FRNRAP. This CDR3 is built from 15 residues. CDR3 region: CASGLGLAGTREQYF.

The CDR3 sequence: CASSYQTGSKAFF. The J gene is TRBJ1-1, the V gene TRBV6-2 or TRBV6-3; TCRdb's D call, TRBD1, is unchecked because there is no DNA. The CDR3 contains 13 residues. Germline assignment: CDR1 MNHEY and CDR2 SVGEGT.

The rearrangement links TRBV12-3 or TRBV12-4 to TRBJ2-5; no DNA is available, so the TRBD1 call from TCRdb remains unchecked. The CDR3 length is 14 residues. Here the CDR3 reads CASSTLDRGETQYF.

The chain joins TRBV12-3 or TRBV12-4 to TRBJ2-2; TCRdb's D call of TRBD1 is untestable without DNA. There are 15 residues in the CDR3. The CDR3 spells CASSPIQGGTGELFF.

The rearrangement links TRBV2 to TRBJ1-2. CDR1 is SNHLY, CDR2 FYNNEI, per germline. The CDR3 spans 15 residues. Here the CDR3 reads CASSEVDRLNYGYTF.